The T cell receptor (beta chain) under discussion was sequenced for a study of cytomegalovirus exposure and HLA in healthy donors. Study findings and constraints: Whilst most TCR sequences proved rare, a subset of public TCRs occurred across many donors. A missense variant in DCLRE1C was later tied to TCR beta V- and J-gene trimming.

To note about this clone: What it binds is not known.

A multiplex PCR was run with 60 Vbeta primers and 13 Jbeta primers. Method: immunoSEQ multiplex PCR; TCRdb's copy keeps in-frame clones and lacks some. The sample lists roughly 130,000 clones; roughly 88% were seen once. Germline V gene sequence: CDR1 SEHNR, CDR2 FQNEAQ (reference sequence). CDR3 length: 15 amino acids. The trim removed 5 bases at V and 6 bases at J, leaving 9 bases unmatched. This chain links TRBV7-9 with TRBJ2-1; 8 nucleotides agree with TRBD2. This TCR came from a woman under 30 in good health and CMV-seropositive. The source material was PBMCs. The chain's CDR3 is CASSPRTSSSNEQFF. The CDR3 DNA sequence: TGTGCCAGCAGCCCCCGGACTAGCTCGAGCAATGAGCAGTTCTTC. Looking up the rest from reference TRBV7-9 and TRBJ2-1 gives the full variable domain: DTGVSQNPRHKITKRGQNVTFRCDPISEHNRLYWYRQTLGQGPEFLTYFQNEAQLEKSRLLSDRFSAERPKGSFSTLEIQRTEQGDSAMYLCASSPRTSSSNEQFFGPGTRLTVL.